This note documents a single T cell receptor beta chain sequence. In the source study's methods: Reference gene primer amplification gave nucleated cell count estimates. The table came from immunoSEQ multiplex PCR; TCRdb's copy has only in-frame clones and leaves some out. The V and J calls and clone size were taken over from that table, and D and trimming were inferred from the DNA. The data show roughly 80,000 clones, approximately 82% seen once. The CDR3 extends over 16 amino acids. From germline, CDR1 is LGHNA and CDR2 YNFKEQ. V trimming: 1 base; J trimming: 1 base; junction bases outside the gene matches: 0. These data originate in a study of blood T cell repertoires in COVID-19. For the study at large: Sample material is recorded as cDNA or gDNA derived from T cells, B-cell-depleted T cells, or PBMCs.

The receptor comes from a woman aged 55-69 years with acute or convalescent COVID-19. Input material: peripheral blood. The gene calls are TRBV4-2 and TRBJ2-6; 8 nucleotides match TRBD2. This chain's CDR3 is CASSQAGGSGANVLTF. For the CDR3, the DNA is TGTGCCAGCAGCCAAGCGGGAGGGTCTGGGGCCAACGTCCTGACTTTC.